The source of this TCR beta chain is a study of T cells in Graves' hyperthyroidism and ophthalmopathy. RNA transcripts served as the template for amplifying TCR beta CDR3 regions. HTBI primers were employed in a first-round RT-PCR of the TCR CDR3. A single record per CDR3 protein comes from TCRdb applying MiXCR to the multiplex PCR reads. The data contain approximately 400,000 distinct CDR3 sequences, more than 13% of them singletons. Diagnosis rested on symptoms, serum thyroxine and TRAb, thyroid ultrasound, and orbital computed tomography. This clonotype was sampled from a man aged 45-65 years with Graves' ophthalmopathy. The sequenced sample consisted of blood.

The CDR3 DNA reads as TGTGCCACCAGTGATAGAGCGGGAGGGCCAGGTAATGAGCAGTTCTTC. Protein product: CATSDRAGGPGNEQFF. V usage is TRBV24-1 and J usage is TRBJ2-1; 10 nucleotides align to TRBD2. Germline V gene data show CDR1 as KGHDR and CDR2 as SFDVKD. CDR3 length equals 16 residues. Trimming cost V 3 bases and J 7 bases; bases outside gene matches: 8.